The T cell receptor beta chain under discussion was sequenced for a study of T cell responses to AZD1222 COVID-19 vaccine (dated by TCRdb to the early 2020s). Notes on the research overall: Because spike-specific TCR depth and breadth did not differ between the two schedules, AZD1222 recipients who got a second dose at roughly 4 weeks were pooled with those who got a second dose at roughly 12 weeks. A total of approximately 230 trial participants underwent TCR sequencing, of whom 207 received two doses of AZD1222 and 26 received two doses of the MenACWY control vaccine. Enrollment into the trials was organized by age into subgroups of 18-55, 56-69 and 70-plus years, and those subgroups contained around 150, 28 and 57 TCR-sequenced participants, respectively. Study-wide findings and limitations: Conclusions about previously exposed vaccinees are limited because only six or seven AZD1222 recipients were SARS-CoV-2 seropositive at baseline. Most participants were white British and females outnumbered males, and the authors suggested that clonal diversity may have been underestimated. In the small 56-69-year group, the increase in depth fell short of significance, most likely because of low power. No day 14 peak-response samples were available, so repertoires were characterized only after the peak T cell response. CD4 TCRs associated with the vaccine covered the entire spike protein, and the dominant responses were in regions 160-218 and 743-854. After two AZD1222 doses, both the breadth and the depth of spike-specific TCRs were significantly higher than at day 0 and than in MenACWY recipients. Reportedly, close to half of the unique spike-specific TCRs recognized epitopes lying outside the regions that are mutated in the B.1.351 and B.1.1.7 variants.

This clone showed up just once. Its antigen remains undetermined. There are no base qualities to consult, and no much larger clone falls within one base. Via the germline V gene (reference sequence), CDR1 is SGHNT and CDR2 YYREEE. Trimming removed 1 base from V and 7 bases from J, leaving 11 bases between the germline ends. The CDR3, cysteine through phenylalanine, is 14 amino acids long. The sequence is cut down to CDR3 DNA, 42 bases in frame from base 1. The time point label, read with the paper, signifies: baseline before first vaccination. Vaccinee samples came from UK trials COV001 and COV002, including a single-blind randomized controlled phase 2/3 trial of AZD1222 (ChAdOx1 nCoV-19) in healthy adults. Trial participant PBMC samples were collected at day 0 and day 28 after the second dose for TCRbeta chain sequencing. The CDR3 regions of human TCRbeta chains were analyzed by immunosequencing. Per the original workflow: Repertoire TCRs were matched against a reference library of SARS-CoV-2-specific TCRs generated with the MIRA antigen-specificity platform. Breadth meant the fraction of unique TCRs that were SARS-CoV-2-associated, whereas depth meant the fraction of total T cells that were SARS-CoV-2-associated. Using the MIRA data, every spike-specific TCR was mapped to the spike region that the TCR reacted to and assigned to either a CD4 or a CD8 class. Log10-transformed breadth and depth values were compared by one-way ANOVA with Sidak's multiple comparisons tests. Here the immuneACCESS table is served through TCRdb, limited to in-frame sequences with V and J called. Missing clones are a known gap in these copies; in checked studies unresolved V genes cover under half, and the rest lacks a known reason. V and J calls plus clone size are reproduced from that table; the DNA served to infer D and trimming. In this sample the table shows tens of thousands of clones, 70% to 90% of which occur a single time. Of the sample, 10% to 15% falls within the top ten clones.

The chain uses TRBV5-4 and TRBJ2-2, with the D gene call left open. The starting material was peripheral blood, obtained on day 0 of AZD1222 vaccination. The TCR sequence derives from an adult in good health. DNA sequence: TGTGCCAGCAGCTTGCCCCAAGCTGGCGGGGAGCTGTTTTTT. Its protein product is CASSLPQAGGELFF.